Listed here is a single TCR beta chain. Its antigen remains unknown. The sample is drawn from a study of blood T cells in healthy people across ages. Study findings and constraints: Higher diversity, along with more naive CD4+ cells, distinguished long-lived donors from aged donors.

V was cut by 1 base and J by 5 bases, with 17 bases left in between. Germline CDR1 reads MGHRA; CDR2 reads YSYEKL. This CDR3 spans 16 amino acids. Combining a sample-barcoded 5' primer with a J-beta primer mix, a second PCR ran for roughly 7 to 12 cycles. TCRdb fed the 5' RACE reads into MiXCR, producing one record per CDR3 protein. The table has about 1.4 million distinct CDR3 sequences, approximately 59% seen once; the top ten hold roughly 7%. The sample providers were healthy Caucasian people from Russia, aged about 6 to 100. Per sample, extraction of total RNA gave at least 5 micrograms in every case.

Sequenced input: blood. This receptor was identified in a man between 18 and 29 years old in good health. The J gene is TRBJ1-2, the V gene TRBV4-1, with D maybe TRBD1 (6 bases). The CDR3, as DNA: TGCGCCAGCAGCCAAGGGGGCTTCCCGGGACAATATGGCTACACCTTC. It yields the protein CASSQGGFPGQYGYTF.